A single sample is the source of the 20 T cell receptor beta chains below, sequenced in a study of blood T cell repertoires in COVID-19. Generated by immunoSEQ multiplex PCR, the TCRdb table keeps only in-frame clones and is missing some. The sample comprises more than 300,000 clones, more than 75% of which are singletons, and just under 6.5% rests with the top ten. Sequencing was carried out using peripheral blood. These receptors all stem from a woman aged 45-60 years with COVID-19, enrolled during active disease.

The genes are TRBV7-8 and TRBJ1-5; TRBD1 aligns across 9 bases. The CDR3 loop spans 15 amino acids. The trim removed 5 bases at V and 5 bases at J, leaving 7 bases unmatched. Germline CDR1 reads SGHVS; CDR2 reads FQNEAQ. The CDR3 reads CASSIGQGLYQPQHF. The CDR3, as DNA: TGTGCCAGCAGCATCGGACAGGGGCTATATCAGCCCCAGCATTTT.

The genes are TRBV13 and TRBJ2-7; 9 nucleotides match TRBD2. CDR3 length equals 15 residues. With 5 bases clipped from V and 2 bases from J, the junction kept 7 bases outside the gene matches. From germline, CDR1 is PRHDT and CDR2 FYEKMQ (reference sequence). CDR3 nucleotide sequence: TGTGCCAGCAGCCGCAAAGCGGGAGGTGCCTACGAGCAGTACTTC. Amino acids: CASSRKAGGAYEQYF.

CDR3 DNA: TGTGCCAGCAGACTAGCGGACTCCTACAATGAGCAGTTCTTC. This gives the protein CASRLADSYNEQFF. This sequence joins TRBV6-5 and TRBJ2-1, with TRBD2 matching 8 bases. Trimming at V came to 6 bases and at J to 0 bases, leaving 1 base not matched to a gene. The length of the CDR3 is 14 residues. Germline V gene sequence: CDR1 MNHEY, CDR2 SVGAGI.

The chain couples TRBV5-6 to TRBJ1-2; no reliable D call. V lost 3 bases, J lost 4 bases, and 10 bases lay in between. The CDR3 has 13 residues. The V gene's germline CDR1 is SGHDT and CDR2 YYEEEE. CDR3 sequence: CASSSLAGYGYTF. The CDR3 coding sequence is TGTGCCAGCAGCTCTTTGGCGGGCTATGGCTACACCTTC.

This clone occurred a few times. This chain links TRBV30 with TRBJ1-2, with TRBD1 as a possible D gene (5 bases). Trimming pared 4 bases from V and 4 bases from J, leaving 16 bases between. CDR3 length: 14 residues. Germline CDR1 is GTSNPN and CDR2 is SVGIG (reference sequence). The CDR3 reads CAWMTVGTLYGYTF. The CDR3 coding sequence is TGTGCCTGGATGACAGTGGGGACTCTCTATGGCTACACCTTC.

CDR3 sequence reads: CASRLLDSETQYF. The CDR3 DNA reads as TGTGCCTCCCGGCTACTAGATTCGGAGACCCAGTACTTC. The chain recombines TRBV6-5 with TRBJ2-5, with D possibly TRBD2 on 5 matching bases. The V end was cut by 11 bases, the J end by 5 bases, with 18 bases between. Germline assignment: CDR1 MNHEY and CDR2 SVGAGI. The CDR3 sequence is 13 residues long.

The chain couples TRBV27 to TRBJ1-5; TRBD1 agrees at 10 bases. The germline V gene has CDR1 MNHEY and CDR2 SMNVEV (reference sequence). This CDR3 region has 15 residues. The V gene end was trimmed by 2 bases and the J gene end by 4 bases; junction bases not matched to a gene: 2. The CDR3, as DNA: TGTGCCAGCAGTTTAAGGACAGGGGGTAATCAGCCCCAGCATTTT. Translation: CASSLRTGGNQPQHF.

The chain recombines TRBV4-2 with TRBJ1-4; weak D call: TRBD1 (6 bases). This CDR3 comprises 15 residues. Per the germline V gene, CDR1 is LGHNA and CDR2 is YNFKEQ. V was clipped by 1 base and J by 7 bases, with 13 bases between them. CDR3 DNA sequence: TGTGCCAGCAGCCAAGCTTCAGGGGATCGTGAAAAACTGTTTTTT. Protein sequence: CASSQASGDREKLFF.

V usage is TRBV7-2 and J usage is TRBJ2-1; possibly TRBD1 for D (6 bases). CDR1 and CDR2 from the germline V gene are SGHTA and FQGNSA. The length of the CDR3 is 13 residues. V dropped 2 bases and J dropped 7 bases, with 9 bases sitting between them. This CDR3 reads CASSLQGGNEQFF. CDR3 nucleotides: TGTGCCAGCAGCTTACAAGGGGGTAATGAGCAGTTCTTC. The variable domain in full, with the rest retrieved from reference TRBV7-2 and TRBJ2-1, is GAGVSQSPSNKVTEKGKDVELRCDPISGHTALYWYRQSLGQGLEFLIYFQGNSAPDKSGLPSDRFSAERTGGSVSTLTIQRTQQEDSAVYLCASSLQGGNEQFFGPGTRLTVL.

The chain joins TRBV24-1 to TRBJ2-2; D call uncertain. Germline-derived CDR1 and CDR2 are KGHDR and SFDVKD. Trimming removed 5 bases from V and 0 bases from J, with 6 bases in between. The CDR3 is made up of 14 amino acids. The CDR3 sequence is CATSGTANTGELFF. The CDR3 nucleotides read TGTGCCACCAGTGGCACTGCGAACACCGGGGAGCTGTTTTTT.

CDR3 sequence: CASSDRTLQFF. The CDR3 coding sequence is TGTGCCAGCAGTGACCGGACTTTGCAGTTCTTC. The chain couples TRBV6-1 to TRBJ2-1, with a weak D call TRBD2 (5 bases). The CDR3 length is 11 residues. Trimming removed 3 bases at V and 12 bases at J, with 9 bases between. From germline, CDR1 is MNHNS and CDR2 SASEGT.

The J gene is TRBJ2-2, the V gene TRBV3-1 (or the pseudogene TRBV3-2); 7 positions match TRBD1. Germline V gives CDR1 LGHDT, CDR2 YNNKEL (reference sequence). V was pared by 4 bases and J by 5 bases, with 7 bases of the junction left unmatched. The CDR3 consists of 15 residues. The CDR3 region has the DNA TGTGCCAGCAGCCTCTCAAGGGGGCAAACCGGGGAGCTGTTTTTT. It translates to CASSLSRGQTGELFF.

This clone has only one observation. The chain joins TRBV5-5 to TRBJ2-3; a weak D match, TRBD2 (6 bases). This CDR3 region has 16 residues. Germline CDR1 and CDR2: SGHKS and YYEKEE (reference sequence). Trimming cost V 1 base and J 7 bases, with 19 bases left between them. The CDR3 sequence is CASSLRALANTYTQYF. CDR3 sequence (DNA): TGTGCCAGCAGCTTGCGGGCCCTAGCGAACACGTATACGCAGTATTTT. Full variable domain (missing parts from reference TRBV5-5 and TRBJ2-3): DAGVTQSPTHLIKTRGQQVTLRCSPISGHKSVSWYQQVLGQGPQFIFQYYEKEERGRGNFPDRFSARQFPNYSSELNVNALLLGDSALYLCASSLRALANTYTQYFGPGTRLTVL.

V usage is TRBV24-1 and J usage is TRBJ2-1; 8 nucleotides align to TRBD1. The CDR3 totals 17 residues. Looked up from germline, CDR1 is KGHDR and CDR2 is SFDVKD. V gave up 0 bases and J gave up 8 bases; unmatched junction bases: 11. The CDR3 sequence is CATSDLGQGAHLDEQFF. CDR3 in DNA: TGTGCCACCAGTGATTTGGGGCAGGGGGCGCACCTGGATGAGCAGTTCTTC.

This clone was seen a single time. J is TRBJ2-2 and V is TRBV5-1; TRBD2 agrees at 9 bases. The CDR3 sequence is 14 residues long. The V and J ends lost 0 bases and 6 bases, in that order; junction bases with no gene match: 0. Per the germline V gene, CDR1 is SGHRS and CDR2 is YFSETQ. Here the CDR3 reads CASSLVAGAGELFF. The CDR3 DNA reads TGCGCCAGCAGCTTGGTAGCGGGAGCCGGGGAGCTGTTTTTT. The whole variable domain, remainder taken from reference TRBV5-1 and TRBJ2-2, is KAGVTQTPRYLIKTRGQQVTLSCSPISGHRSVSWYQQTPGQGLQFLFEYFSETQRNKGNFPGRFSGRQFSNSRSEMNVSTLELGDSALYLCASSLVAGAGELFFGEGSRLTVL.

V usage is TRBV30 and J usage is TRBJ1-2, with D perhaps matching TRBD1 (5 bases). The germline V gene has CDR1 GTSNPN and CDR2 SVGIG (reference sequence). Trimming stripped 1 base from V and 8 bases from J, with 14 bases between. The CDR3 loop spans 13 amino acids. CDR3 amino acids: CAWSATDTPGYTF. CDR3 nucleotides: TGTGCCTGGAGTGCAACGGACACTCCCGGCTACACCTTC.

The chain is built from TRBV3-1 (or the pseudogene TRBV3-2) and TRBJ2-7; 12 nucleotides align to TRBD2. V gave up 4 bases and J gave up 4 bases; unmatched junction bases: 5. This CDR3 is 15 amino acids long. Germline CDR1 LGHDT, CDR2 YNNKEL (reference sequence). CDR3: CASSPWTSGAYEQYF. In nucleotides, the CDR3 is TGTGCCAGCAGCCCCTGGACTAGCGGGGCATACGAGCAGTACTTC.

The count of this clone is one. The chain couples TRBV6-5 to TRBJ1-6; perhaps TRBD1 as D (5 bases). The CDR3 covers 13 residues. CDR1 is MNHEY and CDR2 is SVGAGI in the germline V gene. Trimming took 5 bases from V and 10 from J, leaving 12 bases between them. The CDR3 DNA sequence: TGTGCCAGCAGTATGGACACCTTATCACCCCTCCACTTT. As protein: CASSMDTLSPLHF.

This chain joins TRBV12-5 and TRBJ2-3; D is unclear. CDR3 length: 12 residues. The germline gives CDR1 LGHNT, CDR2 FRNRAP. V lost 8 bases and J lost 0, with 6 bases in between. The chain's CDR3 is CASSSSTDTQYF. CDR3 DNA: TGTGCTAGTTCCTCTAGCACAGATACGCAGTATTTT.

This clone was counted a single time. The J gene is TRBJ2-1, the V gene TRBV24-1, with D uncertain. Trimming pared 4 bases from V and 5 bases from J, leaving 17 bases between. The V gene's germline CDR1 is KGHDR and CDR2 SFDVKD. This CDR3 is built from 16 residues. The CDR3 nucleotides are TGTGCCACCAGTGAGTGTTCGGAGCCCCTTCACAATGAGCAGTTCTTC. Translation gives CATSECSEPLHNEQFF.